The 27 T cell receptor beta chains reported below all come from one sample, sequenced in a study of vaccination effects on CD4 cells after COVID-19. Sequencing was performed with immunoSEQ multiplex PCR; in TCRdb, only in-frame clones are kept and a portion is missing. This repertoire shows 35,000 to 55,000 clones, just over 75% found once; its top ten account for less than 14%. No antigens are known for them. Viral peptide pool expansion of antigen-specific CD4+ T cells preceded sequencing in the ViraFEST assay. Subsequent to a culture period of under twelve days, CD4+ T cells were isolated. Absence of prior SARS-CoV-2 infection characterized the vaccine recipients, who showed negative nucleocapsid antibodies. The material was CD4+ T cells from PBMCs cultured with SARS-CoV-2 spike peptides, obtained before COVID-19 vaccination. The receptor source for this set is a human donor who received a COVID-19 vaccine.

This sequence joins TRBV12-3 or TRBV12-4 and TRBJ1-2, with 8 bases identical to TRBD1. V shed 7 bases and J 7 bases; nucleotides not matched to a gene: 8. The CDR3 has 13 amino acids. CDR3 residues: CASTLTGVTGYTF. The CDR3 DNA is TGTGCCAGCACCCTGACAGGGGTGACTGGCTACACCTTC.

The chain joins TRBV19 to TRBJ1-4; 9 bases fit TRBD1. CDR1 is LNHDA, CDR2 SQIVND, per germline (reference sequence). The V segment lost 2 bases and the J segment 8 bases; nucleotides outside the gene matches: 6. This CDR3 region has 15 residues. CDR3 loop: CASSITGTGTEKLFF. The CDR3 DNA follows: TGTGCCAGTAGTATAACCGGGACAGGGACGGAAAAACTGTTTTTT.

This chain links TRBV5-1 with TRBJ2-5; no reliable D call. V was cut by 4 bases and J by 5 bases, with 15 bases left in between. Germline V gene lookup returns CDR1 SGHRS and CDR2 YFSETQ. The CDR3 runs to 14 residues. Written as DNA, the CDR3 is TGCGCCAGCAGCGGCTCCTGGAGTGGGGAGACCCAGTACTTC. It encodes CASSGSWSGETQYF.

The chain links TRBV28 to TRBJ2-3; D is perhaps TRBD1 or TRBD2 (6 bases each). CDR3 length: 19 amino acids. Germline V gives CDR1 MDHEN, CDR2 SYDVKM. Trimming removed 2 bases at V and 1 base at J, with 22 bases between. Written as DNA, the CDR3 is TGTGCCAGCAGTTTAGGTCCTCTCGGGGGCCAGAAGGGCACAGATACGCAGTATTTT. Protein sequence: CASSLGPLGGQKGTDTQYF. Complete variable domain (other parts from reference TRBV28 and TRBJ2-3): DVKVTQSSRYLVKRTGEKVFLECVQDMDHENMFWYRQDPGLGLRLIYFSYDVKMKEKGDIPEGYSVSREKKERFSLILESASTNQTSMYLCASSLGPLGGQKGTDTQYFGPGTRLTVL.

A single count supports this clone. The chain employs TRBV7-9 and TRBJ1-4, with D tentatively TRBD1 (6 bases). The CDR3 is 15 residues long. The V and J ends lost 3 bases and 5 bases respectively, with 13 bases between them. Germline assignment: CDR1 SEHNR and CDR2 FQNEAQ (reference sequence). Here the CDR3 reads CASSFDRTENEKLFF. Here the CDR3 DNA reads TGTGCCAGCAGCTTTGATCGGACAGAAAATGAAAAACTGTTTTTT.

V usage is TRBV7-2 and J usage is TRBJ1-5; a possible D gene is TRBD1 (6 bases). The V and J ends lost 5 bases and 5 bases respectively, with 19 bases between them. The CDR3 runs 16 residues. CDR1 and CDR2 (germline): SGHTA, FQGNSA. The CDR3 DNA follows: TGTGCCAGCAGCCCACAGGTGGGGGGCAACTATCAGCCCCAGCATTTT. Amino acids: CASSPQVGGNYQPQHF.

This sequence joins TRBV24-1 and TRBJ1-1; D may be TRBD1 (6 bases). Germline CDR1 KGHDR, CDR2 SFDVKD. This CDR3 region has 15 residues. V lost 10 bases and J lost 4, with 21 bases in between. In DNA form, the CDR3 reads TGTGCCACTGCGGCCCAGGGAGGGGGGATCACTGAAGCTTTCTTT. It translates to CATAAQGGGITEAFF.

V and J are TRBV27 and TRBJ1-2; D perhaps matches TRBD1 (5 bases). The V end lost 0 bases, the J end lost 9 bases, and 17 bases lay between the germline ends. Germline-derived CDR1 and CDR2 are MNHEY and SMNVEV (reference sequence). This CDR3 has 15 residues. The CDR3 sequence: CASSLSGAAGSSYTF. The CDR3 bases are TGTGCCAGCAGTTTATCCGGGGCCGCGGGGTCTAGCTACACCTTC.

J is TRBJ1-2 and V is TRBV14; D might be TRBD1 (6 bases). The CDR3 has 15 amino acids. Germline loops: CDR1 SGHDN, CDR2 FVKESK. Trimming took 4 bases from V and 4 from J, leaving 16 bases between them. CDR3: CASSPPRGSAYGYTF. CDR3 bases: TGTGCCAGCAGCCCACCGAGGGGGTCTGCCTATGGCTACACCTTC.

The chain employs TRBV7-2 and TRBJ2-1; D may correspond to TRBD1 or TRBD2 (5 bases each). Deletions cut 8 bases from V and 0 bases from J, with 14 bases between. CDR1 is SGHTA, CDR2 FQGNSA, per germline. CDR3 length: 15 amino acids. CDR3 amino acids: CASGGRLSSYNEQFF. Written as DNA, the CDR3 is TGTGCCAGCGGGGGACGTCTGAGCTCCTACAATGAGCAGTTCTTC.

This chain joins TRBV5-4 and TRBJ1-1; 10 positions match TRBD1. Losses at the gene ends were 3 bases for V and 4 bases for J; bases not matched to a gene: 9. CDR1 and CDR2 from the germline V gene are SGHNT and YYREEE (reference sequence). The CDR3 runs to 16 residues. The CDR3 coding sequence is TGTGCCAGCAGCTCCAGGGACAGGGGTTTGGGCACTGAAGCTTTCTTT. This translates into CASSSRDRGLGTEAFF. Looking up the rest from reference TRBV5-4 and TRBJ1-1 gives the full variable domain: ETGVTQSPTHLIKTRGQQVTLRCSSQSGHNTVSWYQQALGQGPQFIFQYYREEENGRGNFPPRFSGLQFPNYSSELNVNALELDDSALYLCASSSRDRGLGTEAFFGQGTRLTVV.

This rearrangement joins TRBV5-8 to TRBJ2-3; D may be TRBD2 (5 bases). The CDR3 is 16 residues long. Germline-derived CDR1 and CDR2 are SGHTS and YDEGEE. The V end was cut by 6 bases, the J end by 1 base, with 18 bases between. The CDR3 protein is CASTPFRDGGTDTQYF. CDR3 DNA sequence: TGTGCCAGCACCCCTTTCCGCGACGGGGGCACAGATACGCAGTATTTT.

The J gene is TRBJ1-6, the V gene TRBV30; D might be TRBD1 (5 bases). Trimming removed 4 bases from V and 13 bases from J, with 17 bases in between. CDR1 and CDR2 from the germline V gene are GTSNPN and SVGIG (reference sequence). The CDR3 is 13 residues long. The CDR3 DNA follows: TGTGCCTGGAAGGGGCCGTTGAGACATCCCCTCCACTTT. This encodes CAWKGPLRHPLHF.

DNA of the CDR3: TGCGCCAGCAGCTTGGAGGGGGCGCGGAACGAGCAGTACGTC. The encoded protein is CASSLEGARNEQYV. The genes are TRBV5-1 and TRBJ2-7; 7 bases fit TRBD1. The CDR3 totals 14 residues. Germline trimming cut 0 bases from V and 5 bases from J; bases unmatched to any gene: 5. In germline, CDR1 is SGHRS, CDR2 YFSETQ.

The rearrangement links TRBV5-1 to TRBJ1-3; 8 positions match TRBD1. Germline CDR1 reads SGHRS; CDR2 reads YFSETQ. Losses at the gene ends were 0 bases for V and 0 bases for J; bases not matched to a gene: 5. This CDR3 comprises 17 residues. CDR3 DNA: TGCGCCAGCAGCTTGGGGACAGGGCATACCTCTGGAAACACCATATATTTT. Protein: CASSLGTGHTSGNTIYF.

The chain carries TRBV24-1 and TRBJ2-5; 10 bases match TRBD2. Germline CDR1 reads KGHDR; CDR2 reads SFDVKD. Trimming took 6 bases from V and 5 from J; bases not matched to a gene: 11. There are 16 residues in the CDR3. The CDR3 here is CATSQRLAGVRETQYF. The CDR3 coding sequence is TGTGCCACCAGTCAAAGACTAGCGGGTGTTCGTGAGACCCAGTACTTC.

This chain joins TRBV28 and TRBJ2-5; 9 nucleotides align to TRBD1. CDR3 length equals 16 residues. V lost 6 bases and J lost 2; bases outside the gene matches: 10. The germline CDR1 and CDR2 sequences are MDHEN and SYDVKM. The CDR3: CASRPPIGQGQETQYF. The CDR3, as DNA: TGTGCCAGCAGACCACCGATCGGACAGGGGCAAGAGACCCAGTACTTC.

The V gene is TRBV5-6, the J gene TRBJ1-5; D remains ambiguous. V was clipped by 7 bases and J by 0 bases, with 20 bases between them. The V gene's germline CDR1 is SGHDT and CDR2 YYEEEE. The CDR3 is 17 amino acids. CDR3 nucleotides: TGTGCCAGCCAGCAGTGGTCAGAAAGATATAGCAATCAGCCCCAGCATTTT. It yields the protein CASQQWSERYSNQPQHF.

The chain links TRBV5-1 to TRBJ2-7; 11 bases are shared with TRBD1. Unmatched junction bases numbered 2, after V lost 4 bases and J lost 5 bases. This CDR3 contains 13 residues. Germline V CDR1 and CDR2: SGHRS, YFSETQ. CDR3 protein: CASSMGQGDEQYV. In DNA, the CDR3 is TGCGCCAGCAGCATGGGACAGGGGGACGAGCAGTACGTC.

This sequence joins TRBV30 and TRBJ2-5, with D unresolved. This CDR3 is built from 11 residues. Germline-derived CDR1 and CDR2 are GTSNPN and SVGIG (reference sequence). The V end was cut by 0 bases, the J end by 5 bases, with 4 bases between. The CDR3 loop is CAWSVAETQYF. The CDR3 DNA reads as TGTGCCTGGAGTGTGGCGGAGACCCAGTACTTC.

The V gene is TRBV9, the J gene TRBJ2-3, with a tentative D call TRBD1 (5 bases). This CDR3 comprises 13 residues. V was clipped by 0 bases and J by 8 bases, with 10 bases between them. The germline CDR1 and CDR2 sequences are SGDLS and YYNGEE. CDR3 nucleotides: TGTGCCAGCAGCGTAGCTACAGGTACTACGCAGTATTTT. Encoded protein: CASSVATGTTQYF.

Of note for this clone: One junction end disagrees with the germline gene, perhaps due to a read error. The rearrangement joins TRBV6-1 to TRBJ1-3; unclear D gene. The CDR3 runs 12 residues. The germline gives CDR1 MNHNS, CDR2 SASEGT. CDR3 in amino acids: CASSEVGNTIYF. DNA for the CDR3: TGTGCCAGCAGCGAAGTCGGAAACACCATATATTTT.

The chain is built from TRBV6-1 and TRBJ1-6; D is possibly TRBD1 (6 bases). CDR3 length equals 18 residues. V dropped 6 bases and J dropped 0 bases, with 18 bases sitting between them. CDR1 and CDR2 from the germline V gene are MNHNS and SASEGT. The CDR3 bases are TGTGCCAGCAGAGAAAGACAGGTCCCGAGCTCCTATAATTCACCCCTCCACTTT. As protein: CASRERQVPSSYNSPLHF.

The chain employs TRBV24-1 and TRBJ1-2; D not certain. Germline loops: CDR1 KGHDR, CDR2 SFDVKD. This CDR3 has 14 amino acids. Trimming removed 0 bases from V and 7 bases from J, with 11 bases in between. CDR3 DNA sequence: TGTGCCACCAGTGATTTGCAAGGGCGCGGTGGCTACACCTTC. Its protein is CATSDLQGRGGYTF.

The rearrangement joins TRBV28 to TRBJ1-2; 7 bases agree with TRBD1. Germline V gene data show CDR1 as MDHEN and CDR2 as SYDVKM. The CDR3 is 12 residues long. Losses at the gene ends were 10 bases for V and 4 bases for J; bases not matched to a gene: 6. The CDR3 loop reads CATTDRTYGYTF. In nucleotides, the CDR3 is TGTGCCACAACGGACAGGACCTATGGCTACACCTTC.

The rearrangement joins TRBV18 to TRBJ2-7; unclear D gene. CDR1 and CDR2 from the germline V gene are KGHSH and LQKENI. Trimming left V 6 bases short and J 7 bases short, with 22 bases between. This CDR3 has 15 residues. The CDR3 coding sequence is TGTGCCAGCTCCTTCGGCCCCGTTCGTGTTGGGGAGCAGTACGTC. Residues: CASSFGPVRVGEQYV.

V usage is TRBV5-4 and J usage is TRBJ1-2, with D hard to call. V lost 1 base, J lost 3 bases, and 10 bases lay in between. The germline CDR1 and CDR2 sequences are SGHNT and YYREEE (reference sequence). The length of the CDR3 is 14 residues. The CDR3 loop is CASSLLQTDYGYTF. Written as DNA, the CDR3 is TGTGCCAGCAGCTTGCTCCAGACCGACTATGGCTACACCTTC.